This T cell receptor (beta chain) is from a study of vaccination effects on CD4 cells after COVID-19. Method: immunoSEQ multiplex PCR; TCRdb's copy keeps in-frame clones and lacks some. The table shows about 40,000 clones, with under 70% occurring only once. Following 10 days of culture, CD4+ T cells were isolated. Everyone in the study got two shots of either the BNT162b2 or mRNA-1273 vaccine. By share of the sample, this clone is medium-sized. Its antigen is undetermined. The CDR3 is 14 residues long. CDR1 and CDR2 from the germline V gene are SGHVS and FQNEAQ. V gave up 4 bases and J gave up 0 bases; unmatched junction bases: 3.

The rearrangement links TRBV7-8 to TRBJ2-7, with 7 bases lining up with TRBD1. The specimen comprised CD4+ T cells from PBMCs cultured without peptide, sampled after COVID-19 vaccination. The source of this sequence is a human donor who received a COVID-19 vaccine. CDR3 coding DNA: TGTGCCAGCAGCTCCAGGACAGGCTCCTACGAGCAGTACTTC. Translating gives CASSSRTGSYEQYF.